These 17 T cell receptor beta chains came from one sample sequenced in a study of T cell responses to AZD1222 COVID-19 vaccine (dated by TCRdb to the early 2020s). Receptor libraries were prepared by the immunoSEQ multiplex PCR assay. TCRdb re-hosts the immuneACCESS table, in-frame sequences only. Its copies lack some clones; in the studies checked, an unresolved V gene accounts for under half of them, and the cause for the rest is not known. The sample has 65,000 to 95,000 clones on record, approximately 84% of them singletons. About 13% of the sample is in the top ten clones. The time point label for this specimen denotes: baseline before first vaccination. Sequenced here: peripheral blood, sampled on day 0 of AZD1222 vaccination. Source of these receptors: an adult in good health.

The chain employs TRBV12-3 or TRBV12-4 and TRBJ1-1, with D perhaps TRBD1 (6 bases). CDR3 length equals 13 residues. V was pared by 7 bases and J by 5 bases, with 14 bases between. CDR3 sequence (DNA): TGTGCCAGCAACACACAGGGAAGGACTGAAGCTTTCTTT. It codes for CASNTQGRTEAFF.

This sequence joins TRBV28 and TRBJ1-6, with a tentative D call TRBD1 (6 bases). V was trimmed by 4 bases and J by 10 bases, leaving 20 bases between them. Per germline, CDR1 MDHEN and CDR2 SYDVKM. The CDR3 consists of 16 residues. CDR3 sequence reads: CASSSVKGGSNSPLHF. For the CDR3, the DNA is TGTGCCAGCAGTTCGGTAAAGGGGGGCAGTAACTCACCCCTCCACTTT.

This chain joins TRBV14 and TRBJ1-5; 8 bases align to TRBD1. The CDR3 is 17 residues long. Germline CDR1 is SGHDN and CDR2 is FVKESK. The trim removed 0 bases at V and 1 base at J, leaving 5 bases unmatched. The CDR3 coding sequence is TGTGCCAGCAGCCAAGATAACAGGGGGGGAAGCAATCAGCCCCAGCATTTT. Translating gives CASSQDNRGGSNQPQHF.

V and J are TRBV6-1 and TRBJ1-2; D unresolved. Germline V gene sequence: CDR1 MNHNS, CDR2 SASEGT. The CDR3 runs 14 residues. The ends were cut back, 1 base at V and 2 bases at J, with 8 bases in the middle. CDR3: CASSEGQTNYGYTF. The CDR3 DNA reads TGTGCCAGCAGTGAAGGGCAGACCAACTATGGCTACACCTTC.

In nucleotides, the CDR3 is TGTGCCATCAGGACAGTTCTTAACTATGGCTACACCTTC. Translating gives CAIRTVLNYGYTF. The V and J genes are TRBV28 and TRBJ1-2; D might be TRBD1 (6 bases). V was cut by 10 bases and J by 1 base, with 13 bases left in between. Germline V lookup: CDR1 MDHEN, CDR2 SYDVKM. CDR3 size: 13 residues.

The chain has TRBV6-6 and TRBJ2-7; maybe TRBD2 (7 bases). Looked up from germline, CDR1 is MNHNY and CDR2 is SVGAGI (reference sequence). Between the trimmed V and J ends, which lost 4 bases and 3 bases, there was a span of 19 bases. The CDR3 contains 16 residues. CDR3 DNA: TGTGCCAGCAGTTCCTCCTCGGGGGGCGGATTCTACGAGCAGTACTTC. Translated, it gives CASSSSSGGGFYEQYF.

This chain uses TRBV7-2 with TRBJ2-6; TRBD1 is a possible D gene (6 bases). With 4 bases removed from V and 1 base from J, the gap between germline ends came to 8 bases. The germline V gene encodes CDR1 SGHTA and CDR2 FQGNSA. This CDR3 is built from 15 residues. The CDR3 region is CASSWTASGANVLTF. Written as DNA, the CDR3 is TGTGCCAGCAGCTGGACAGCTTCTGGGGCCAACGTCCTGACTTTC.

The rearrangement uses TRBV6-6 and TRBJ1-5; D might be TRBD1 (5 bases). The germline V gene encodes CDR1 MNHNY and CDR2 SVGAGI (reference sequence). V was clipped by 5 bases and J by 2 bases, with 16 bases between them. This CDR3 has 16 amino acids. The CDR3 sequence is CASSRRTGGGNQPQHF. In nucleotides, the CDR3 is TGTGCCAGCAGTCGACGAACGGGGGGAGGCAATCAGCCCCAGCATTTT.

The gene calls are TRBV7-2 and TRBJ1-5; 7 positions agree with TRBD1. Germline lookup yields CDR1 SGHTA and CDR2 FQGNSA. This CDR3 region has 16 residues. After removal of 2 bases from V and 3 bases from J, the junction contained 7 bases not matched to a gene. Here the CDR3 reads CASSLNQGGNNQPQHF. DNA of the CDR3: TGTGCCAGCAGCTTAAACCAGGGGGGAAACAATCAGCCCCAGCATTTT.

The chain couples TRBV5-8 to TRBJ1-2; D call uncertain. Between the trimmed V and J ends, which lost 0 bases and 13 bases, there was a span of 10 bases. This CDR3 is 11 amino acids long. CDR1 and CDR2 from the germline V gene are SGHTS and YDEGEE. CDR3 sequence: CASSLDLPPTF. CDR3 DNA: TGTGCCAGCAGCTTGGATCTTCCGCCCACCTTC.

This clone was recorded once. Here the CDR3 reads CASSLSGQGMAGYTF. CDR3 DNA: TGTGCCAGCAGCTTGAGCGGACAGGGGATGGCTGGCTACACCTTC. The J gene is TRBJ1-2, the V gene TRBV7-3, with 9 bases identical to TRBD1. CDR1 SGHTA and CDR2 FQGTGA come from the germline V gene. The CDR3 sequence is 15 residues long. J gave up 7 bases and V 3 bases, and 9 bases lay outside the gene matches.

This rearrangement joins TRBV4-3 to TRBJ2-3; D is undetermined. The ends were cut back, 1 base at V and 0 bases at J, with 8 bases in the middle. There are 15 residues in the CDR3. Germline CDR1 reads LGHNA; CDR2 reads YSLEER. The CDR3 protein is CASSQGQPSTDTQYF. The CDR3 bases are TGCGCCAGCAGCCAAGGGCAGCCGAGCACAGATACGCAGTATTTT.

This chain uses TRBV6-2 or TRBV6-3 with TRBJ2-3; the D call may be TRBD1 or TRBD2 (6 bases each). Trimming took off 5 bases at V and 5 bases at J, with 17 bases between the two ends. This CDR3 has 15 residues. The germline CDR1 and CDR2 sequences are MNHEY and SVGEGT. CDR3 bases: TGTGCCAGCAGTCATGGGACAAACGGGAGAGATACGCAGTATTTT. This gives the protein CASSHGTNGRDTQYF.

The chain has TRBV12-3 or TRBV12-4 and TRBJ2-1; D gene ambiguous. The CDR3 runs to 12 residues. The germline V and J ends were trimmed by 6 bases and 6 bases, with 9 bases remaining between them. CDR3 loop: CASSFWPNEQFF. The CDR3 DNA sequence: TGTGCCAGCAGCTTCTGGCCCAATGAGCAGTTCTTC.

This rearrangement joins TRBV5-1 to TRBJ2-7; a possible D gene is TRBD1 (7 bases). The germline CDR1 and CDR2 sequences are SGHRS and YFSETQ. V shed 0 bases and J shed 2 bases, with 12 bases lying between them. This CDR3 contains 15 residues. CDR3 coding DNA: TGCGCCAGCAGCTTGGGGACAGGACTAACCTACGAGCAGTACTTC. Its translation is CASSLGTGLTYEQYF.

The chain combines TRBV3-1 (or the pseudogene TRBV3-2) with TRBJ1-5; 9 nucleotides align to TRBD1. The CDR3 contains 15 residues. Looked up from germline, CDR1 is LGHDT and CDR2 is YNNKEL (reference sequence). The V segment lost 2 bases and the J segment 2 bases; nucleotides outside the gene matches: 1. CDR3 sequence (DNA): TGTGCCAGCAGCCAACGGACAGGGGGCAATCAGCCCCAGCATTTT. It specifies CASSQRTGGNQPQHF.

The chain carries TRBV4-2 and TRBJ2-5; the match to TRBD1 covers 10 bases. Per germline, CDR1 LGHNA and CDR2 YNFKEQ. The length of the CDR3 is 17 residues. With V trimmed by 0 bases and J by 0 bases, 4 bases remained unmatched. CDR3 sequence: CASSQDLGQGNQETQYF. The CDR3, as DNA: TGTGCCAGCAGCCAAGATCTGGGACAGGGGAACCAAGAGACCCAGTACTTC.